This T cell receptor (beta chain) was sequenced in a study of CD8 T cells in ankylosing spondylitis. Study findings and constraints: Seemingly characteristic of ankylosing spondylitis blood was a TCR beta motif consisting of about 8 highly homologous variants.

For TCR beta, libraries came from quantitative 5'-RACE with molecular barcodes. TCRdb reprocessed the 5' RACE reads with MiXCR, giving one entry per CDR3 protein. The sample records around 540,000 distinct CDR3 sequences, about 12% being singletons. V was clipped by 0 bases and J by 0 bases, with 9 bases between them. The CDR3 runs 15 residues. Looked up from germline, CDR1 is SGHKS and CDR2 is YYEKEE (reference sequence). This clonotype has a handful of counts. Its specificity is not known. The V call is TRBV5-5, the J call TRBJ1-1, with D hard to call. The clonotype comes from a male donor with ankylosing spondylitis. The source material was blood, either unsorted or a sorted T cell fraction (not recorded which). The CDR3 bases are TGTGCCAGCAGCTTGGTCGAAGGACTGAACACTGAAGCTTTCTTT. Translating gives CASSLVEGLNTEAFF.